These 21 T cell receptor beta chains share one sample of origin, sequenced in a study of cytomegalovirus exposure and HLA in healthy donors (dated by TCRdb to the late 2010s). The library was made by the immunoSEQ multiplex PCR assay. Sourced from immuneACCESS, this table was stored by TCRdb with only in-frame sequences that have V and J called. A share of the clones is absent; for the studies checked, an unresolved V gene accounts for under half, and the remainder has no known explanation. Present in this sample are 80,000 to 100,000 clones, around 88% of which were seen just once. 3.9% of the sample comes from the top ten. Sequences were obtained from PBMCs. Source of these receptors: a woman aged 25 to 39 in good health and CMV-seronegative.

V usage is TRBV7-2 and J usage is TRBJ2-1; no firm D call. The CDR3 runs 13 residues. The V end lost 3 bases, the J end lost 0 bases, and 3 bases lay between the germline ends. Germline V gene lookup returns CDR1 SGHTA and CDR2 FQGNSA. CDR3 nucleotides: TGTGCCAGCAGCTTTCACTCCTACAATGAGCAGTTCTTC. Protein: CASSFHSYNEQFF.

This chain uses TRBV5-1 with TRBJ2-5, with TRBD2 as a possible D gene (5 bases). Germline V gives CDR1 SGHRS, CDR2 YFSETQ. This CDR3 is built from 13 residues. The ends were cut back, 0 bases at V and 3 bases at J, with 6 bases in the middle. CDR3 amino acids: CASSLDGKETQYF. The CDR3 bases are TGCGCCAGCAGCTTGGACGGGAAAGAGACCCAGTACTTC.

This clone has only a few counts. The chain couples TRBV19 to TRBJ2-7; the match to TRBD2 covers 10 bases. The V and J ends lost 5 bases and 2 bases, in that order; junction bases with no gene match: 6. Germline V gives CDR1 LNHDA, CDR2 SQIVND (reference sequence). The CDR3 sequence is 15 residues long. The CDR3 region has the DNA TGTGCCAGTAGTCCACTAGCGGGAAAGACCTACGAGCAGTACTTC. Its protein is CASSPLAGKTYEQYF.

V and J are TRBV9 and TRBJ1-2, with 12 positions matching TRBD1. The germline V gene has CDR1 SGDLS and CDR2 YYNGEE. J was trimmed by 8 bases and V by 2 bases; bases with no gene match: 10. The CDR3 loop spans 16 amino acids. The CDR3 DNA is TGTGCCAGCAGCGTCGACCCGGGACAGGGGGCGCGAGGCTACACCTTC. Translation gives CASSVDPGQGARGYTF.

The rearrangement links TRBV18 to TRBJ2-2; 9 nucleotides match TRBD1. This CDR3 is built from 15 residues. V lost 6 bases, J lost 3 bases, and 5 bases stayed unmatched. The germline CDR1 and CDR2 sequences are KGHSH and LQKENI. Here the CDR3 reads CASSLRQGDTGELFF. The CDR3 region has the DNA TGTGCCAGCTCCCTAAGACAGGGGGACACCGGGGAGCTGTTTTTT.

V gene TRBV6-5 combines with J gene TRBJ1-4, with 7 bases lining up with TRBD1. Per germline, CDR1 MNHEY and CDR2 SVGAGI. This CDR3 spans 14 amino acids. V lost 6 bases, J lost 8 bases, and 9 bases stayed unmatched. CDR3 nucleotide sequence: TGTGCCAGCAGCCCCTCCAGGGGGAGGGAAAAACTGTTTTTT. Amino acid sequence: CASSPSRGREKLFF.

This chain connects TRBV5-4 to TRBJ2-5, with 9 bases aligning to TRBD1. The germline CDR1 and CDR2 sequences are SGHNT and YYREEE (reference sequence). Trimming took 0 bases from V and 5 from J; bases not matched to a gene: 8. CDR3 length: 16 residues. The CDR3 sequence: CASSLAGQGRVETQYF. For the CDR3, the DNA is TGTGCCAGCAGCTTGGCCGGACAGGGGCGGGTGGAGACCCAGTACTTC.

The CDR3 here is CASSPDLTGELFF. CDR3 nucleotides: TGTGCCAGTAGTCCGGACTTAACCGGGGAGCTGTTTTTT. The J gene is TRBJ2-2, the V gene TRBV19; D is possibly TRBD2 (5 bases). Trimming shortened V by 5 bases and J by 5 bases, and 9 bases separated the two germline ends. This CDR3 is 13 amino acids long. Looked up from germline, CDR1 is LNHDA and CDR2 is SQIVND (reference sequence).

The V call is TRBV7-3, the J call TRBJ2-7, with TRBD1 as a possible D gene (6 bases). With 3 bases removed from V and 5 bases from J, the gap between germline ends came to 14 bases. The germline CDR1 and CDR2 sequences are SGHTA and FQGTGA. CDR3 length: 14 amino acids. CDR3: CASSLGQLLDEQYF. The CDR3 DNA is TGTGCCAGCAGCTTGGGACAACTTCTTGACGAGCAGTACTTC.

The V call is TRBV7-8, the J call TRBJ2-1; D perhaps matches TRBD2 (6 bases). This CDR3 spans 15 amino acids. Germline V gene data show CDR1 as SGHVS and CDR2 as FQNEAQ. V was cut by 5 bases and J by 4 bases, with 15 bases left in between. The CDR3 sequence is CASSQGLQYYNEQFF. Written as DNA, the CDR3 is TGTGCCAGCAGCCAGGGACTCCAATATTACAATGAGCAGTTCTTC.

J is TRBJ1-5 and V is TRBV28; 7 nucleotides align to TRBD1. Germline values: CDR1 MDHEN, CDR2 SYDVKM. Trimming cost V 5 bases and J 0 bases; bases outside gene matches: 7. The CDR3 is made up of 16 amino acids. CDR3 coding DNA: TGTGCCAGCAGTCACAGGGGAAATACTAGCAATCAGCCCCAGCATTTT. As protein: CASSHRGNTSNQPQHF. The full variable domain, its missing parts supplied by reference TRBV28 and TRBJ1-5, is DVKVTQSSRYLVKRTGEKVFLECVQDMDHENMFWYRQDPGLGLRLIYFSYDVKMKEKGDIPEGYSVSREKKERFSLILESASTNQTSMYLCASSHRGNTSNQPQHFGDGTRLSIL.

The chain has TRBV4-1 and TRBJ2-2; no firm D call. Germline CDR1 reads MGHRA; CDR2 reads YSYEKL. V lost 1 base to trimming and J lost 8 bases, with 11 bases between them. This CDR3 is 14 amino acids long. CDR3 in amino acids: CASSQGTTGGELFF. The CDR3 nucleotides read TGCGCCAGCAGCCAAGGAACGACTGGTGGGGAGCTGTTTTTT.

The chain employs TRBV4-1 and TRBJ2-7; D may be TRBD2 (7 bases). Germline-derived CDR1 and CDR2 are MGHRA and YSYEKL. Trimming left V 3 bases short and J 5 bases short, with 20 bases between. This CDR3 is built from 16 residues. CDR3 in amino acids: CASSHNWGGSFDEQYF. Written as DNA, the CDR3 is TGCGCCAGCAGCCACAATTGGGGGGGCTCTTTCGACGAGCAGTACTTC.

About this clone: The junction and the germline gene differ at one end; a read error may be behind it. The chain employs TRBV7-7 and TRBJ2-3; 7 bases are shared with TRBD2. Germline V gives CDR1 SSHAT, CDR2 FNYEAQ (reference sequence). This CDR3 is 14 amino acids long. This CDR3 is CASSPAGVPDTQYF. In nucleotides, the CDR3 is TGTGCTAGCAGCCCCGCGGGAGTGCCAGATACGCAGTATTTT.

The chain links TRBV27 to TRBJ2-6; 7 positions agree with TRBD1. The J segment lost 2 bases and the V segment lost 5 bases, leaving 9 bases of the junction unmatched. Germline V gene sequence: CDR1 MNHEY, CDR2 SMNVEV (reference sequence). The CDR3 is 17 residues long. In DNA form, the CDR3 reads TGTGCCAGCAGTCTACGGACAGGAATGACTGGGGCCAACGTCCTGACTTTC. Encoded protein: CASSLRTGMTGANVLTF.

This chain uses TRBV7-9 with TRBJ2-3; D is possibly TRBD2 (6 bases). Germline V gene lookup returns CDR1 SEHNR and CDR2 FQNEAQ (reference sequence). V shed 7 bases and J shed 0 bases, with 17 bases lying between them. CDR3 length: 16 amino acids. CDR3 nucleotides: TGTGCCAGCACCCCCCCCCTAGCGACTAGCACAGATACGCAGTATTTT. Its translation: CASTPPLATSTDTQYF. Drawing the rest from reference TRBV7-9 and TRBJ2-3, the complete variable domain is DTGVSQNPRHKITKRGQNVTFRCDPISEHNRLYWYRQTLGQGPEFLTYFQNEAQLEKSRLLSDRFSAERPKGSFSTLEIQRTEQGDSAMYLCASTPPLATSTDTQYFGPGTRLTVL.

The chain uses TRBV7-2 and TRBJ1-4; maybe TRBD1 (6 bases). CDR1 and CDR2 from the germline V gene are SGHTA and FQGNSA. The CDR3 has 17 residues. Trimming removed 5 bases from V and 4 bases from J, with 20 bases in between. CDR3 sequence reads: CASSAGTPDRFNEKLFF. DNA for the CDR3: TGTGCCAGCAGCGCCGGGACACCCGACCGATTTAATGAAAAACTGTTTTTT.

The V call is TRBV6-1, the J call TRBJ2-5; 9 bases map to TRBD1. Germline CDR1 MNHNS, CDR2 SASEGT. With V trimmed by 10 bases and J by 4 bases, 13 bases remained unmatched. The CDR3 contains 15 residues. The CDR3 is CATLPPGQGRETQYF. CDR3 in DNA: TGTGCCACCTTGCCTCCGGGACAGGGAAGAGAGACCCAGTACTTC.

The chain couples TRBV4-3 to TRBJ2-7, with D possibly being TRBD2 (6 bases). Trimming shortened V by 1 base and J by 2 bases, and 12 bases separated the two germline ends. From germline, CDR1 is LGHNA and CDR2 YSLEER. The CDR3 contains 15 residues. The CDR3: CASSQVLGEAYEQYF. The CDR3 nucleotides are TGCGCCAGCAGCCAAGTCTTGGGGGAGGCCTACGAGCAGTACTTC.

The chain joins TRBV14 to TRBJ1-1; D remains ambiguous. This CDR3 has 13 amino acids. Germline loops: CDR1 SGHDN, CDR2 FVKESK. Trimming removed 4 bases from V and 3 bases from J, with 9 bases in between. The CDR3 DNA reads TGTGCCAGCAGCCTCACCCAGTACACTGAAGCTTTCTTT. This sequence encodes CASSLTQYTEAFF. The variable domain in full, completed from reference TRBV14 and TRBJ1-1, reads EAGVTQFPSHSVIEKGQTVTLRCDPISGHDNLYWYRRVMGKEIKFLLHFVKESKQDESGMPNNRFLAERTGGTYSTLKVQPAELEDSGVYFCASSLTQYTEAFFGQGTRLTVV.

The CDR3: CASRATGRNQPQHF. The DNA of the CDR3 is TGTGCCAGCAGAGCTACAGGGCGCAATCAGCCCCAGCATTTT. This chain connects TRBV27 to TRBJ1-5, with D perhaps TRBD1 (6 bases). The germline V gene encodes CDR1 MNHEY and CDR2 SMNVEV (reference sequence). The CDR3 sequence is 14 residues long. V lost 6 bases, J lost 2 bases, and 11 bases lay in between.